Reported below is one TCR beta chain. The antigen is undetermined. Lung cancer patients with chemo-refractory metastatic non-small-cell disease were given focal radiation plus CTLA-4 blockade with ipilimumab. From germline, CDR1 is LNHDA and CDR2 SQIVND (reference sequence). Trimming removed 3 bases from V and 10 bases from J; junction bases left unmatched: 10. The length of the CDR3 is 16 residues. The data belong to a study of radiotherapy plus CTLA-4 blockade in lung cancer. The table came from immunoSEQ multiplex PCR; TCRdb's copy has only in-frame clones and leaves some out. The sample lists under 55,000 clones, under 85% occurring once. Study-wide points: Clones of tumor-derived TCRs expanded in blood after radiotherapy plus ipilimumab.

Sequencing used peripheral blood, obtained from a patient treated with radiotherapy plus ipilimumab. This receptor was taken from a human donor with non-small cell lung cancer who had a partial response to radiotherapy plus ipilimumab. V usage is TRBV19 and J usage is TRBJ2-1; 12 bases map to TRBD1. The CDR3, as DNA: TGTGCCAGTAGTATTAGGGGACAGGGGGCACAATGGGAGCAGTTCTTC. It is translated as CASSIRGQGAQWEQFF.